Included here is one T cell receptor (beta chain) sequence, with context. The target antigen is unknown. Some clones are missing from TCRdb's copy, which holds only in-frame ones; the method was immunoSEQ multiplex PCR. This table holds about 94,000 clones, 70% to 90% found once. The entry originates in a study of identifying expanded T cells in peripheral blood. The study's findings and limits: Over around two and four weeks, about 15 and 19 clones changed, versus around 1.2 between replicates.

In germline, CDR1 is LNHNV, CDR2 YYDKDF (reference sequence). The CDR3 sequence is 15 residues long. V lost 3 bases to trimming and J lost 0 bases; unmatched junction nucleotides: 1. Sequenced material: blood. This receptor was identified in a person aged 18 to 69 in good health. V is TRBV15 and J is TRBJ2-2; 7 bases align to TRBD1. The CDR3 spells CATSSDRANTGELFF. CDR3 bases: TGTGCCACCAGCAGCGACAGGGCGAACACCGGGGAGCTGTTTTTT.